This TCR beta chain appears in the sequencing data of a study of Graves' ophthalmopathy and Graves' hyperthyroidism. The germline gives CDR1 SEHNR, CDR2 FQNEAQ (reference sequence). The CDR3 covers 13 residues. V shed 5 bases and J 5 bases; nucleotides not matched to a gene: 3. CDR3 regions of TCR beta were amplified from RNA transcripts. First-round RT-PCR relied on HTBI primers, and a second-round multiplex PCR came next. TCRdb re-called the multiplex PCR reads through MiXCR, storing one row per CDR3 protein. The sample includes about 240,000 distinct CDR3 sequences, around 45% of them seen just once.

The sample comprised peripheral blood. The chain links TRBV7-9 to TRBJ2-3; 8 bases match TRBD1. The sequence was collected from an adult man with Graves' ophthalmopathy. In DNA form, the CDR3 reads TGTGCCAGCAGCGGACAGGGCAGAGATACGCAGTATTTT. Translating gives CASSGQGRDTQYF.